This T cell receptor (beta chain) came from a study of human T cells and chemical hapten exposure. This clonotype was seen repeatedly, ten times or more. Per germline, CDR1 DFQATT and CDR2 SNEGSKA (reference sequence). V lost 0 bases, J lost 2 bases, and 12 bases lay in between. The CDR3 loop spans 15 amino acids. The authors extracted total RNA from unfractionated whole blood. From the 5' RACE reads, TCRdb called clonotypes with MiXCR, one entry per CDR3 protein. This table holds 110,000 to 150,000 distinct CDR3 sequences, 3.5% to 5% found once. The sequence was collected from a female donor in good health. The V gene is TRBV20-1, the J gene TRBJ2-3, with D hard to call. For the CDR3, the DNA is TGCAGTGCTAGAGATTCCGCGACCACCACAGATACGCAGTATTTT. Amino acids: CSARDSATTTDTQYF.